One sample yielded the 6 T cell receptor beta chains listed below, sequenced in a study of T-cell reconstitution after alpha-beta-depleted transplantation in children (TCRdb year 2016). The protocol used for the library was PCR. Instrument used: Illumina HiSeq 2500. TCR library preparation used molecular barcoding, with unique molecular identifiers applied to normalize quantification of the TCRbeta repertoire. TCRdb's own reprocessing of the public reads used fastp at Q25 and MiXCR and kept productive beta chains. Rows matching on CDR3 protein sequence are summarized as one entry with the most common DNA and genes. This sample is represented by approximately 630,000 distinct CDR3 sequences; roughly 14% of them were singletons. In total, the top ten clones hold 0.75% to 0.85% of the sample. The treatment or condition label for this specimen denotes: allogeneic hematopoietic cell transplantation with graft depleted of TCRalphabeta T cells and CD19 B cells.

The sample in question was PBMCs, obtained before TCRalphabeta/CD19-depleted stem cell transplant. Receptors were obtained from a girl aged 2-15 years with congenital amegakaryocytic thrombocytopenia, due to receive a stem cell transplant.

The chain employs TRBV7-2 and TRBJ1-5, with D tentatively TRBD1 (6 bases). Trimming took off 3 bases at V and 10 bases at J, with 22 bases between the two ends. The germline V gene encodes CDR1 SGHTA and CDR2 FQGNSA. This CDR3 is built from 16 residues. This chain's CDR3 is CASSFSGGGNTSPQHF. In DNA, the CDR3 is TGTGCCAGCAGCTTTTCGGGGGGCGGGAATACAAGCCCCCAGCATTTT.

Many counts were recorded for this clonotype. The rearrangement links TRBV10-3 to TRBJ1-5; TRBD1 agrees at 7 bases. This CDR3 has 14 residues. Germline CDR1 reads ENHRY; CDR2 reads SYGVKD. The V gene end was trimmed by 6 bases and the J gene end by 4 bases; junction bases not matched to a gene: 6. This CDR3 is CAISQSRGNQPQHF. The CDR3 DNA follows: TGTGCCATCAGCCAAAGCAGGGGGAATCAGCCCCAGCATTTT.

This clonotype has more than one count but fewer than ten. The chain recombines TRBV7-9 with TRBJ2-7; the D is unclear. CDR1 is SEHNR and CDR2 is FQNEAQ in the germline V gene (reference sequence). This CDR3 region has 14 residues. V was clipped by 8 bases and J by 2 bases, with 16 bases between them. The CDR3 here is CASGLANGPYEQYF. DNA for the CDR3: TGTGCCAGCGGGCTGGCGAACGGCCCCTACGAGCAGTACTTC. Complete variable domain (other parts from reference TRBV7-9 and TRBJ2-7): DTGVSQNPRHKITKRGQNVTFRCDPISEHNRLYWYRQTLGQGPEFLTYFQNEAQLEKSRLLSDRFSAERPKGSFSTLEIQRTEQGDSAMYLCASGLANGPYEQYFGPGTRLTVT.

There are many counts of this clonotype. The chain has TRBV5-1 and TRBJ1-1; D is ambiguous. V was shortened by 2 bases and J by 0 bases, with 5 bases between the two germline ends. The length of the CDR3 is 13 residues. The V gene's germline CDR1 is SGHRS and CDR2 YFSETQ. The CDR3 DNA reads TGCGCCAGCAGCTTTTATATGAACACTGAAGCTTTCTTT. The encoded protein is CASSFYMNTEAFF.

This clonotype showed up just a few times. The chain combines TRBV4-2 with TRBJ2-1; tentatively, D is TRBD1 (5 bases). CDR3 length: 14 residues. V gave up 0 bases and J gave up 15 bases, with 18 bases separating them. CDR1 is LGHNA, CDR2 YNFKEQ, per germline. In DNA, the CDR3 is TGTGCCAGCAGCCAAGAAGTTAGGGGCCAAATAGGGTTCTTC. Translated: CASSQEVRGQIGFF.

The chain combines TRBV4-2 with TRBJ2-6; either TRBD1 or TRBD2 may supply D (5 bases each). The CDR3 runs 16 residues. Germline CDR1 reads LGHNA; CDR2 reads YNFKEQ. Deletions cut 3 bases from V and 0 bases from J, with 9 bases between. DNA of the CDR3: TGTGCCAGCAGCCAGGGACGGAGCTCTGGGGCCAACGTCCTGACTTTC. It specifies CASSQGRSSGANVLTF.